This T cell receptor beta chain derives from a study of cytomegalovirus exposure and HLA in healthy donors. As for the study in general: Earlier sequencing of around 190 million T cells yielded approximately 100 million unique TCR beta sequences. Points from the study as a whole: In a later analysis, HLA-C alleles had the fewest associated TCRs, DRB1 alleles the most. The study designated around 150 TCR beta chains cytomegalovirus-associated.

Samples came from healthy bone marrow donors. Germline V gene sequence: CDR1 GTSNPN, CDR2 SVGIG (reference sequence). V gave up 2 bases and J gave up 6 bases; unmatched junction bases: 4. The CDR3 spans 14 residues. Remarks on this clone: What it recognizes is unknown.

In the PCR, 60 Vbeta and 13 Jbeta primers were used. Some clones are missing from TCRdb's copy, which holds only in-frame ones; the method was immunoSEQ multiplex PCR. The repertoire includes around 120,000 clones, around 76% of them detected once, and about 29% sits in the top ten. The sequencing sample was made of PBMCs. The chain is built from TRBV30 and TRBJ2-1, with TRBD1 identical over 10 bases. This clonotype originated in a man aged 55 to 69 in good health and CMV-seropositive. This chain's CDR3 is CAWSPGQGINEQFF. The CDR3 DNA is TGTGCCTGGAGTCCGGGACAGGGGATCAATGAGCAGTTCTTC.